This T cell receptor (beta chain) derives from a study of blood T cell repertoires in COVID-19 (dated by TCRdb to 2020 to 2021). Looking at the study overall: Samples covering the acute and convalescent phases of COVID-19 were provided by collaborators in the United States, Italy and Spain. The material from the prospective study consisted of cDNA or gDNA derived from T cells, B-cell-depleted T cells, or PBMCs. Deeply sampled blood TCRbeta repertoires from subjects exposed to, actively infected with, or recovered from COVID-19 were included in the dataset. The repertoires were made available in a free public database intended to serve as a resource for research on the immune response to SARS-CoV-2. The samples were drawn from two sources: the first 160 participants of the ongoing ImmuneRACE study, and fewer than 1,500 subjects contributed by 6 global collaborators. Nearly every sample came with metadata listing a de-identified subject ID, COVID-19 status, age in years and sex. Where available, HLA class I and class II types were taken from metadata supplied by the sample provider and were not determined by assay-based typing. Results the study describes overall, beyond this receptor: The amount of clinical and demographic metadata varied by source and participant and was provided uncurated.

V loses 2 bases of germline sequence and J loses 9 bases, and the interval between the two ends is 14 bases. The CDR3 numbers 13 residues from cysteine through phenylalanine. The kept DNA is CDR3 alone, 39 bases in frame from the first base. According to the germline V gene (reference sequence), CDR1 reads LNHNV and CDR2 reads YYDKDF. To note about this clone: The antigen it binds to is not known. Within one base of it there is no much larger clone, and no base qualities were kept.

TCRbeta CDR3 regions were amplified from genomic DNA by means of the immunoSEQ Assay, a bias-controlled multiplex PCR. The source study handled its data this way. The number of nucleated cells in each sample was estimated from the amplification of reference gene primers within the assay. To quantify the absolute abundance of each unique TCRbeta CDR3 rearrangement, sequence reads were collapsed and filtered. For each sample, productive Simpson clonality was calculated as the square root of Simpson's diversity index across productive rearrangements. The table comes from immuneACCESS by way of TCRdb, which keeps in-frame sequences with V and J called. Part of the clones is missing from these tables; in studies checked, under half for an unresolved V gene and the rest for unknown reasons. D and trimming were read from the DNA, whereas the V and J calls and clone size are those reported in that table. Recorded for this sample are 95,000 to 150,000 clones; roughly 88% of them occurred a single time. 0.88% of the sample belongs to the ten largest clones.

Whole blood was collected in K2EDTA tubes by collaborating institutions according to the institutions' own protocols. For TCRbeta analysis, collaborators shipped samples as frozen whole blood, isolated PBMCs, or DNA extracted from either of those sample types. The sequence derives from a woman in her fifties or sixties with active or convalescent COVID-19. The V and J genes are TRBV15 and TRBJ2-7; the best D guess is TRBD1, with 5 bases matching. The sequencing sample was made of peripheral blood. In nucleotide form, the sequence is TGTGCCACCAGCAGACCGACAGACATCGGGCAGTACTTC. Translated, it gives CATSRPTDIGQYF.